These T cell receptor beta chains were read from a single sample in a study of blood T cell repertoires in COVID-19. TCRdb's copy holds only in-frame clones and misses some; the assay was immunoSEQ multiplex PCR. Seen here are under 400,000 clones, about nine tenths observed once, and the top ten hold roughly 2.8%. Sequenced: peripheral blood. These receptors were collected from a woman younger than 45 with COVID-19, enrolled during active disease. CDR3s include the opening cysteine and the closing phenylalanine or tryptophan. The D gene is left open where the match is weak. Expanded clones get a size class; other rows say once, few or many, or leave the size out.

>TRBV7-8|NA|TRBJ2-5|NA
CASSLQGWGETQYF
TGTGCCAGCAGCTTACAGGGCTGGGGAGAGACCCAGTACTTC
>TRBV5-1|TRBD1|TRBJ1-6|NA
CASSFLQGDNSPLHF
TGCGCCAGCAGCTTCCTACAGGGGGATAATTCACCCCTCCACTTT
>TRBV29-1|NA|TRBJ1-2|NA
CSVERPGTHYGYTF
TGCAGCGTTGAACGGCCGGGGACACATTATGGCTACACCTTC
>TRBV20-1|NA|TRBJ2-7|NA
CSASFQMTGPTEQYF
TGCAGTGCTAGTTTTCAGATGACAGGCCCTACCGAGCAGTACTTC
>TRBV19|NA|TRBJ1-5|NA
CASGGEQGRWNQPQHF
TGTGCCAGTGGGGGGGAACAGGGTAGGTGGAATCAGCCCCAGCATTTT
>TRBV29-1|TRBD2|TRBJ2-1|NA
CSVDLAGNEQFF
TGCAGCGTTGACCTAGCGGGTAATGAGCAGTTCTTC
>TRBV4-2|TRBD2|TRBJ2-3|NA
CASSQLSSGKVTDTQYF
TGTGCCAGCAGCCAACTATCTAGCGGGAAGGTCACAGATACGCAGTATTTT
>TRBV19|TRBD1|TRBJ1-5|NA
CASSTDRLGGPQHF
TGTGCCAGTAGTACGGACAGGCTGGGGGGGCCCCAGCATTTT
>TRBV3-1/TRBV3-2|TRBD2|TRBJ2-7|NA
CASSQTIAGAGYEQYF
TGTGCCAGCAGCCAAACCATAGCGGGAGCGGGTTACGAGCAGTACTTC
>TRBV19|NA|TRBJ1-5|once
CASSVTQGGPQHF
TGTGCCAGTAGTGTAACCCAGGGAGGGCCCCAGCATTTT
>TRBV7-9|NA|TRBJ2-2|NA
CASSFPQVNTGELFF
TGTGCCAGCAGCTTCCCGCAGGTGAACACCGGGGAGCTGTTTTTT
>TRBV29-1|NA|TRBJ2-4|NA
CSAQAWGPGAKNIQYF
TGCAGCGCCCAGGCGTGGGGGCCGGGGGCCAAAAACATTCAGTACTTC
>TRBV3-1/TRBV3-2|NA|TRBJ1-3|NA
CASSRGEGNTIYF
TGTGCCAGCAGCCGAGGAGAAGGAAACACCATATATTTT
>TRBV5-1|NA|TRBJ2-7|once
CASRVDSGYEQYF
TGCGCCAGCAGGGTAGACTCCGGCTACGAGCAGTACTTC
>TRBV28|NA|TRBJ2-2|NA
CASSARENTGELFF
TGTGCCAGCAGTGCCCGGGAGAACACCGGGGAGCTGTTTTTT
>TRBV11-2|NA|TRBJ1-5|NA
CASSLGHNQPQHF
TGTGCCAGCAGCTTGGGGCACAATCAGCCCCAGCATTTT
>TRBV27|NA|TRBJ1-2|NA
CASSLSPRDGYTF
TGTGCCAGCAGTTTATCTCCCAGGGATGGCTACACCTTC
>TRBV6-4|NA|TRBJ2-5|NA
CASSDPRGSTVRRETQYF
TGTGCCAGCAGTGACCCGCGGGGCTCAACAGTTCGGCGAGAGACCCAGTACTTC
>TRBV5-1|TRBD1|TRBJ2-7|NA
CASSSGQSVGDEQYF
TGCGCCAGCAGCTCGGGACAGTCAGTAGGGGACGAGCAGTACTTC
>TRBV11-2|TRBD2|TRBJ2-7|NA
CASSLDPGLGRYEQYF
TGTGCCAGCAGCTTGGACCCGGGACTAGGACGTTACGAGCAGTACTTC
>TRBV18|NA|TRBJ1-1|NA
CASSPLPDQGTTEAFF
TGTGCCAGCTCACCACTACCGGATCAGGGTACCACTGAAGCTTTCTTT
>TRBV2|TRBD2|TRBJ2-5|NA
CASTERGRAETQYF
TGTGCCAGCACTGAGCGGGGACGGGCGGAGACCCAGTACTTC
>TRBV19|NA|TRBJ1-1|NA
CASSADRNTEAFF
TGTGCCAGTAGCGCAGACAGGAACACTGAAGCTTTCTTT
>TRBV2|TRBD1|TRBJ2-5|NA
CASRAGTGQETQYF
TGTGCCAGCAGGGCCGGGACAGGGCAAGAGACCCAGTACTTC
>TRBV11-2|NA|TRBJ1-1|NA
CASVRAGMNTEAFF
TGTGCCAGCGTTCGGGCAGGGATGAACACTGAAGCTTTCTTT
>TRBV30|NA|TRBJ2-7|once
CAWNSGQLGYEQYF
TGTGCCTGGAACTCAGGACAGTTGGGCTACGAGCAGTACTTC
>TRBV20-1|NA|TRBJ2-1|NA
CSVDWNNEQFF
TGCAGTGTTGACTGGAACAATGAGCAGTTCTTC
>TRBV6-2/TRBV6-3|TRBD1|TRBJ1-2|NA
CASSIGTGNYGYTF
TGTGCCAGCAGTATCGGGACAGGGAACTATGGCTACACCTTC
>TRBV10-3|TRBD2|TRBJ2-7|NA
CAISEGGEYEQYF
TGTGCCATCAGTGAGGGGGGGGAATACGAGCAGTACTTC
>TRBV29-1|TRBD1|TRBJ1-2|NA
CSVEARTGDTYGYTF
TGCAGCGTTGAAGCTAGGACAGGGGATACCTATGGCTACACCTTC
>TRBV5-1|NA|TRBJ1-2|NA
CASSFREPGNYGYTF
TGCGCCAGCAGCTTTCGAGAGCCGGGGAACTATGGCTACACCTTC